This TCR beta chain is drawn from a study of cytomegalovirus exposure and HLA in healthy donors. Study observations and caveats: It was reportedly the case that the classifier diagnosed cytomegalovirus status with high specificity and sensitivity.

This clone was found a few times. The antigen is unknown. Vbeta (60) and Jbeta (13) primers were used in the PCR. Generated by immunoSEQ multiplex PCR, the TCRdb table keeps only in-frame clones and is missing some. This table has over 100,000 clones, 10% appearing once. The CDR3 contains 13 residues. The V segment lost 5 bases and the J segment 8 bases; nucleotides outside the gene matches: 5. Per the germline V gene, CDR1 is KGHSH and CDR2 is LQKENI. The sequence was obtained from a man between 40 and 49 years old in good health and CMV-seropositive. Sequenced sample: PBMCs. The chain carries TRBV18 and TRBJ1-2; TRBD1 aligns across 10 bases. CDR3 loop: CASSSDRGPGYTF. The DNA for the CDR3 is TGTGCCAGCTCAAGCGACAGGGGGCCCGGCTACACCTTC. Combining the CDR3 with reference TRBV18 and TRBJ1-2 gives the whole variable domain NAGVMQNPRHLVRRRGQEARLRCSPMKGHSHVYWYRQLPEEGLKFMVYLQKENIIDESGMPKERFSAEFPKEGPSILRIQQVVRGDSAAYFCASSSDRGPGYTFGSGTRLTVV.